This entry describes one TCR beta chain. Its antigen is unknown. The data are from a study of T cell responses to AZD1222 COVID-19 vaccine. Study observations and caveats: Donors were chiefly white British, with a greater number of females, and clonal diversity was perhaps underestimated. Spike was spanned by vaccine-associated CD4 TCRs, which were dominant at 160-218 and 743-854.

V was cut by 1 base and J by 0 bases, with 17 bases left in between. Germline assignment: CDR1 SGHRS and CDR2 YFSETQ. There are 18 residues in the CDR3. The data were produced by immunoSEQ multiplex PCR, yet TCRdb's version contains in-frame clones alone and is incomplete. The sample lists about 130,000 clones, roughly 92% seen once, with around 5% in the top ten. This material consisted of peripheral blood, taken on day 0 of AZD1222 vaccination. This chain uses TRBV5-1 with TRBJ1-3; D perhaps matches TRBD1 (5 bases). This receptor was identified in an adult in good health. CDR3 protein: CASSLLPQGEVSGNTIYF. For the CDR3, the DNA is TGCGCCAGCAGCTTGTTGCCCCAGGGAGAAGTCTCTGGAAACACCATATATTTT.